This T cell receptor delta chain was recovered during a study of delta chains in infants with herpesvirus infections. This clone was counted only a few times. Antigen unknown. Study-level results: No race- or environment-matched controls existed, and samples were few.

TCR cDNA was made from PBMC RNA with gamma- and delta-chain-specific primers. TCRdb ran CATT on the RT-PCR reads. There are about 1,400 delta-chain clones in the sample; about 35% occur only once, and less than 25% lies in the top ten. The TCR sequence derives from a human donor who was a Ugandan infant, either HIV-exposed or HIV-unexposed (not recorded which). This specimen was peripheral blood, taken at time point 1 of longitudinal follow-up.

The CDR3 DNA follows: TGTGCCTGTGACACTGCGGCCCTGGGGACCAGCTCCTGGGACACCCGACAGATGTTTTTC. Protein product: CACDTAALGTSSWDTRQMFF. The rearrangement joins TRDV2 to TRDJ3; a weak D match, TRDD3 (6 bases). CDR3 length: 20 amino acids. CDR1 is GEAIGNYY and CDR2 is EKD in the germline V gene. V gave up 1 base and J gave up 0 bases, with 18 bases separating them.